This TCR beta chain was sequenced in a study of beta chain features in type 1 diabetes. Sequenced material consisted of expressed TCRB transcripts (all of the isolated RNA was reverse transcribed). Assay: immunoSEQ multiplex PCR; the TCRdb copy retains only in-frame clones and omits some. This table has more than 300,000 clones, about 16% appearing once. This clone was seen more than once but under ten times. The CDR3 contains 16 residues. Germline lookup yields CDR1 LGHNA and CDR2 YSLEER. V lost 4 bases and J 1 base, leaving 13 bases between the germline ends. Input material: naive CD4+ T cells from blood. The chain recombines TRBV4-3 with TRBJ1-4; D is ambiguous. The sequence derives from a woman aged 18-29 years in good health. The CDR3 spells CASSPTGTLTNEKLFF. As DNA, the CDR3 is TGCGCCAGCAGCCCCACGGGAACACTAACTAATGAAAAACTGTTTTTT.